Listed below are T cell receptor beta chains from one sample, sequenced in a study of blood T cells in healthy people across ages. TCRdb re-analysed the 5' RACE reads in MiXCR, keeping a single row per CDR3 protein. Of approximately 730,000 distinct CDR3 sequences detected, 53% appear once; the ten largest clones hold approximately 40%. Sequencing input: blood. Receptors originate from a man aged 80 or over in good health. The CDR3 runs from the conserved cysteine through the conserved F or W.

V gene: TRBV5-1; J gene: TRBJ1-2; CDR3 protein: CASSLEGYTF
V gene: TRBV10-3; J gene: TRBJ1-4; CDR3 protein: CAISELTEELFF
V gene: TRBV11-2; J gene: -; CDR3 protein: CASSLGIGTSGRADEQYF
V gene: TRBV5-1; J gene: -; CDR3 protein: CASSVGLAGGQVEQYF
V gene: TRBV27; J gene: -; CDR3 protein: CASSLTPGSYNEQYF
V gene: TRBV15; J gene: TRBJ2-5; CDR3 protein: CATSPPGLKGQETQYF
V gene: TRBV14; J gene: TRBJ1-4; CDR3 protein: CASSQDRGGKLFF
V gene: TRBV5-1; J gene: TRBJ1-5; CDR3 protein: CASSTGWANQPQHF
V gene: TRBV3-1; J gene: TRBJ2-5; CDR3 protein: CASSQGWNTRKYF
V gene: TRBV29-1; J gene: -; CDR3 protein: CSVDSRGTYRSYNEQYF
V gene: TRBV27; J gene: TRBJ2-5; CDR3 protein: CASSSTGRVETQYF
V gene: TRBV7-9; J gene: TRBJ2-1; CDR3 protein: CASGRQGFNEQFF
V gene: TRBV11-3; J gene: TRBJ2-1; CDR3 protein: CASSPSPGQGYNEQFF
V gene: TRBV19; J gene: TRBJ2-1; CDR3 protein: CASAKPGHRYNEQFF
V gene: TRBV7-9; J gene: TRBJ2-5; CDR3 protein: CASSLGTSGSDEQYF
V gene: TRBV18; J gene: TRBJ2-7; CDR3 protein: CASSPQGFEEQYF
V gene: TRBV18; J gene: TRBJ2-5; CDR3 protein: CASSPGPAGPSWGQYF
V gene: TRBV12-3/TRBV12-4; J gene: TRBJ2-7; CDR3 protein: CASTVTGDEQYF
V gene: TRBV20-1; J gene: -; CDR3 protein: CSARTSGVSYEQYF
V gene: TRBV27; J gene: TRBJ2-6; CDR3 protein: CASSFRGSSGANVLTF
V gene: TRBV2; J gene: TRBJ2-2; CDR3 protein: CASTPRTAGELFF
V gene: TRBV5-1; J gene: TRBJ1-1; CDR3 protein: CASSLEAGRTEAFF
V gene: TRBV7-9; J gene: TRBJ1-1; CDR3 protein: CASSLDPSEAFF
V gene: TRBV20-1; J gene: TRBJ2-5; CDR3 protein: CSARLSGPQYF
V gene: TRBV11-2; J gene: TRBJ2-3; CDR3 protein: CASSPIVRGYAYF
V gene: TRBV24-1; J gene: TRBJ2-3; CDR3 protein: CATSRLAGGTDTQYF
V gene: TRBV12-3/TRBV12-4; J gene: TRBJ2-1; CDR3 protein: CASSPKGAGGPNEQFF
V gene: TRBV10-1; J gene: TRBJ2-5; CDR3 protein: CASSEGVGGQETQYF
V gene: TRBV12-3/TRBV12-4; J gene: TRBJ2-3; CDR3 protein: CASSLGGLSTDTQYF